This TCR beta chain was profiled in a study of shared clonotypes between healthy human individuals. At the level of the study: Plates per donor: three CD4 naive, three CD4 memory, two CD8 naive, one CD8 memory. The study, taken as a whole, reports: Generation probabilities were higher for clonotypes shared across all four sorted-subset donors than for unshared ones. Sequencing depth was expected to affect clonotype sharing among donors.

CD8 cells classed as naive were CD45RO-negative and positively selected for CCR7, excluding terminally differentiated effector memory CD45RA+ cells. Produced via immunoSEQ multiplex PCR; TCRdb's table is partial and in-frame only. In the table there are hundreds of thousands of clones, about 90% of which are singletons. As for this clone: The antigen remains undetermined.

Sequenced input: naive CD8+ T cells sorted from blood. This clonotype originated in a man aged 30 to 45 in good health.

This CDR3 is CASSWTGAIYEQYF. CDR3 in DNA: TGTGCCAGCAGTTGGACAGGGGCTATCTACGAGCAGTACTTC. The gene calls are TRBV27 and TRBJ2-7; 9 positions match TRBD1. This CDR3 comprises 14 residues. Looked up from germline, CDR1 is MNHEY and CDR2 is SMNVEV (reference sequence). Trimming cost V 4 bases and J 3 bases; bases outside gene matches: 4.